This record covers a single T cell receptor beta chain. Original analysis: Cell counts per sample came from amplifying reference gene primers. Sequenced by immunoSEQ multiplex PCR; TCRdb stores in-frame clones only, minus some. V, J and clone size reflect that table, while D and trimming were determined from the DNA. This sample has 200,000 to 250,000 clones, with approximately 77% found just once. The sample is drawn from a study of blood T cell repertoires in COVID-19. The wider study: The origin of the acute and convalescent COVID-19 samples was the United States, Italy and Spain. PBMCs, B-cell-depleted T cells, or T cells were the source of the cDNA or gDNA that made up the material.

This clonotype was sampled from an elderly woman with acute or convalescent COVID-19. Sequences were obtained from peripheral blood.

CDR3 residues: CASSPPGGLGTGELFF. Here the CDR3 DNA reads TGCGCCAGCAGCCCACCGGGCGGGCTTGGGACCGGGGAGCTGTTTTTT. The chain combines TRBV4-1 with TRBJ2-2; D perhaps matches TRBD2 (5 bases). Trimming shortened V by 4 bases and J by 5 bases, and 17 bases separated the two germline ends. Germline CDR1 MGHRA, CDR2 YSYEKL. This CDR3 region has 16 residues.